Sequencing of this TCR beta chain was carried out in a study of CD8+CD57+ T cells in acquired aplastic anemia. Study background: Sorted CD4+ and CD8+ cells yielded DNA averaging approximately 3 ug.

CDR1 and CDR2 (germline): SGHTA, FQGNSA. The J segment lost 5 bases and the V segment lost 1 base, leaving 8 bases of the junction unmatched. There are 16 residues in the CDR3. Whole-study results and caveats: Patients and healthy controls showed no significant CD8+ Simpson's diversity difference. Patients and controls shared some 30 CD8+ CDR3 sequences.

Patients included in sequencing had previously demonstrated CD8+CD57+ cell expansion by flow cytometry. Patients uniformly had severe acquired aplastic anemia. This clonotype showed up many times. The target antigen is unknown. Profiling of TCR beta VDJ combinations and CDR3 sequences used genomic DNA as template. MiXCR, run by TCRdb on the reads, gives a single entry per CDR3 protein. The sample contains 150,000 to 200,000 distinct CDR3 sequences, less than 50% of which appear only once. The chain carries TRBV7-2 and TRBJ2-1; 7 nucleotides match TRBD2. The sequenced sample was sorted CD4+, CD8+, or CD8+CD57+ T cells (not recorded which) from PBMCs. This sequence originates from a human donor with aplastic anemia. The DNA for the CDR3 is TGTGCCAGCAGCTTAGTAGCGGGCCCGGGGGACAATGAGCAGTTCTTC. This translates into CASSLVAGPGDNEQFF. The full variable domain, its missing parts supplied by reference TRBV7-2 and TRBJ2-1, is GAGVSQSPSNKVTEKGKDVELRCDPISGHTALYWYRQSLGQGLEFLIYFQGNSAPDKSGLPSDRFSAERTGGSVSTLTIQRTQQEDSAVYLCASSLVAGPGDNEQFFGPGTRLTVL.